This T cell receptor (beta chain) is drawn from a study of T cell repertoires in cytomegalovirus infection. Study-level points and caveats: Frequencies of public TCR beta families were cumulated, and this identified carriers of CMV plus the relevant HLA.

TCRdb recomputed calls from the reads with MiXCR, one row per CDR3 protein. In the table there are 360,000 or so distinct CDR3 sequences, approximately 35% of which are singletons. The V segment lost 4 bases and the J segment 0 bases; nucleotides outside the gene matches: 11. Germline CDR1 SGHDN, CDR2 FVKESK. This CDR3 is 18 amino acids long. This clonotype has a handful of counts. Antigen specificity is unknown. This sequence was found in a human donor in good health (CMV status not recorded). Some clones in this sample may be carry-over from other donors' samples. The chain couples TRBV14 to TRBJ2-2; 7 bases are shared with TRBD1. Material: cultured PBMCs, obtained from culture after CMV antigen stimulation. CDR3 residues: CASSLYSGTAANTGELFF. For the CDR3, the DNA is TGTGCCAGCAGCCTTTACTCCGGGACAGCAGCGAACACCGGGGAGCTGTTTTTT.